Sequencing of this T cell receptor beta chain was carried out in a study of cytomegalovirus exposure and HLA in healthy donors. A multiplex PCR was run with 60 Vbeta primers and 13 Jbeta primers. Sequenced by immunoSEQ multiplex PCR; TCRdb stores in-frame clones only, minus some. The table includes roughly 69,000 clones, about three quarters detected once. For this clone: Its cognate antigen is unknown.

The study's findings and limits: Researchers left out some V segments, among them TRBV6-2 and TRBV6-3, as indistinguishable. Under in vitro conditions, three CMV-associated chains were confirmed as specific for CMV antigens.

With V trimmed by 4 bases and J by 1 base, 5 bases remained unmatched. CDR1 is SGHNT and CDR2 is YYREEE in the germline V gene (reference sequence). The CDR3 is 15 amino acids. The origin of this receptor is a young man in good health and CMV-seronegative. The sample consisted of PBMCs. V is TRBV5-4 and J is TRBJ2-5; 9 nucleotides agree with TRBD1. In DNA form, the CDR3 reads TGTGCCAGCAGCGTACCGGGACAGGGCCAAGAGACCCAGTACTTC. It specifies CASSVPGQGQETQYF.